A selection of T cell receptor beta chains follows, all from one sample in a study of vaccination and CD4 T cells after COVID-19. Their specific antigens are unknown. Via MiXCR, TCRdb re-called the PCR reads, giving one row per CDR3 protein. The sample contains roughly 24,000 distinct CDR3 sequences, around 37% of which appear only once. Sequences were derived from CD4+ T cells from blood, cultured in vitro, sampled about 7 months after SARS-CoV-2 vaccination. The origin of the receptors is a human donor who had recovered from COVID-19. The CDR3 runs from the conserved cysteine through the conserved F or W. A D gene is named only where the DNA matches it firmly. For some rows the clone size is stated as once, few or many, or as a class when expanded; others skip it.

>few|TRBV10-3|TRBJ2-5|TRBD1
TGTGCCATCAGTGACAGTACGACAGGGGTTGGGGAGACCCAGTACTTC
CAISDSTTGVGETQYF
>NA|TRBV27|TRBJ1-1|NA
TGTGCCAGCAGTTGGGGACTGGGCACTGAAGCTTTCTTT
CASSWGLGTEAFF
>few|TRBV6-4|TRBJ2-1|NA
TGTGCCAGCAGTGAGGGTAGTAGCAATGAGCAGTTCTTC
CASSEGSSNEQFF
>NA|TRBV5-4|TRBJ2-1|TRBD1
TGTGCCAGCAGCTTGGCAGGGGGCGCCAACTCCTACAATGAGCAGTTCTTC
CASSLAGGANSYNEQFF
>few|TRBV7-3|TRBJ2-3|TRBD2
TGTGCCAGCAGCTTACCCAGCGGGAGTGCATCAGATACGCAGTATTTT
CASSLPSGSASDTQYF
>few|TRBV25-1|TRBJ1-2|NA
TGTGCCAGCAGTGACCCCGCCGATGGCTACACCTTC
CASSDPADGYTF
>NA|TRBV5-4|TRBJ2-1|TRBD1
TGTGCCAGCAGCACTGTGGACAGGGTTTACAATGAGCAGTTCTTC
CASSTVDRVYNEQFF
>NA|TRBV28|TRBJ1-6|NA
TGTGCCAGCAGGAACCCAATATCACCCCTCCACTTT
CASRNPISPLHF
>NA|TRBV28|TRBJ2-3|TRBD1
TGTGCCAGCAGATCCGGGACAGGGGGTATGTCTACGCAGTATTTT
CASRSGTGGMSTQYF
>once|TRBV29-1|TRBJ2-5|NA
TGCAGCGTTGGCCGGGACATTCAGGAGACCCAGTACTTC
CSVGRDIQETQYF
>few|TRBV20-1|TRBJ2-7|NA
TGCAGTGCTATGGCCAGGGGAGAGGTCGAGCAGTACTTC
CSAMARGEVEQYF
>few|TRBV20-1|TRBJ2-1|NA
TGCAGTGCTAGTCTCGGGACCGACGCGCAGTTCTTC
CSASLGTDAQFF
>NA|TRBV2|TRBJ2-5|NA
TGTGCCAGCAGCCTCGACCAAGAGACCCAGTACTTC
CASSLDQETQYF
>few|TRBV4-2|TRBJ1-5|NA
TGTGCCAGCAGCCTAGACTTAGATCAGCCCCAGCATTTT
CASSLDLDQPQHF
>NA|TRBV28|TRBJ2-5|NA
TGTGCCAGCAGTTCCGCGCAACCAGGGATAGAGACCCAGTACTTC
CASSSAQPGIETQYF
>few|TRBV15|TRBJ2-6|TRBD1
TGTGCCACCAGCAGAGACAGGGGGTCTGGGGCCAACGTCCTGACTTTC
CATSRDRGSGANVLTF
>NA|TRBV7-9|TRBJ1-6|NA
TGTGCCAGCAGCCAAGGGACGGCTACTTCACCCCTCCACTTT
CASSQGTATSPLHF
>NA|TRBV20-1|TRBJ1-5|NA
TGCAGTGCGTCGAAGATAGAGGGTAGCAATCAGCCCCAGCATTTT
CSASKIEGSNQPQHF
>NA|TRBV20-1|TRBJ1-2|TRBD1
TGCAGTGCTAGGGGACAGGGCGGCTATGGCTACACCTTC
CSARGQGGYGYTF
>NA|TRBV7-2|TRBJ2-5|NA
TGTGCCAGCAGCCCTCGGACCGAAGAGACCCAGTACTTC
CASSPRTEETQYF
>NA|TRBV6-5|TRBJ1-2|TRBD1
TGTGCCAGCAGTTACTCGACAGGGGGTGTCTATGGCTACACCTTC
CASSYSTGGVYGYTF
>NA|TRBV5-4|TRBJ1-1|NA
TGTGCCAGCACCATGTCGAAGAACACTGAAGCTTTCTTT
CASTMSKNTEAFF
>NA|TRBV28|TRBJ1-2|NA
TGTGCCAGCAGCCCGACAGGTGGAGGGTATGGCTACACCTTC
CASSPTGGGYGYTF
>few|TRBV6-1|TRBJ2-7|NA
TGTGCCAGCAACCCCGGACCGGCCTACGAGCAGTACTTC
CASNPGPAYEQYF
>NA|TRBV20-1|TRBJ2-3|TRBD2
TGCAGTGCCACTAGCGGGGGGTACACAGATACGCAGTATTTT
CSATSGGYTDTQYF
>NA|TRBV20-1|TRBJ2-2|TRBD1
TGCAGTGCAAAGGACAGGGCGAACACCGGGGAGCTGTTTTTT
CSAKDRANTGELFF
>NA|TRBV7-9|TRBJ1-2|TRBD1
TGTGCCAGCAGCTTTTTGACAGGGAATGGCTATGGCTACACCTTC
CASSFLTGNGYGYTF
>NA|TRBV20-1|TRBJ1-5|NA
TGCAGTGCGAGAACAGGGAATCAGCCCCAGCATTTT
CSARTGNQPQHF
>few|TRBV20-1|TRBJ2-5|TRBD1
TGCAGTGCTTCAATTATACCGGGACAGCAACAAGAGACCCAGTACTTC
CSASIIPGQQQETQYF
>NA|TRBV7-9|TRBJ2-7|TRBD1
TGTGCCAGCAGCCGGGACAGCTGGTACGGGGAGCAGTACTTC
CASSRDSWYGEQYF
>few|TRBV20-1|TRBJ2-1|TRBD2
TGCAGTGCTAGAGAAACTAGCGTTGGTAATGAGCAGTTCTTC
CSARETSVGNEQFF
>few|TRBV6-2/TRBV6-3|TRBJ2-7|TRBD1
TGTGCCAGCAGTCGGCCGGGACAGGGTGTCTACGAGCAGTACTTC
CASSRPGQGVYEQYF
>few|TRBV28|TRBJ2-1|TRBD2
TGTGCCAGCAGAGATAGCGGGGGGGTCTACAATGAGCAGTTCTTC
CASRDSGGVYNEQFF
>NA|TRBV20-1|TRBJ2-1|TRBD2
TGCAGTGCTGTCGACGGGACTAGCGGGTACAATGAGCAGTTCTTC
CSAVDGTSGYNEQFF
>NA|TRBV6-5|TRBJ1-1|NA
TGTGCCAGCAGTTACGGATGGACACCCGGGGGGGTGAACACTGAAGCTTTCTTT
CASSYGWTPGGVNTEAFF
>medium-sized|TRBV6-1|TRBJ1-1|NA
TGTGCCACCCGGCTAGGGGGGTTCAACACTGAAGCTTTCTTT
CATRLGGFNTEAFF